This is a list of T cell receptor beta chains from one sample in a study of response to subunit inactivated influenza vaccine. Using its own MiXCR run on the RT-PCR reads, TCRdb lists one record per CDR3 protein. The sample has more than 400,000 distinct CDR3 sequences, 7.2% seen once. The sample here was PBMCs from blood, taken less than 25 months after vaccination. The origin of the receptors is a man aged 50-75 years who received an inactivated influenza vaccine. CDR3s include the opening cysteine and the closing phenylalanine or tryptophan. The D gene is left open where the match is weak. Size values are once, few and many counts, or a class for expanded clones, and some rows have none.

V,J,length,size,D,CDR3,DNA
TRBV7-2,TRBJ2-7,14,NA,TRBD2,CASSLAVGGPEQYF,TGTGCCAGCAGCTTAGCTGTGGGAGGGCCCGAGCAGTACTTC
TRBV3-1,TRBJ1-5,13,few,TRBD1,CASSRTGAQPQHF,TGTGCCAGCAGCCGGACAGGGGCTCAGCCCCAGCATTTT
TRBV20-1,TRBJ2-2,17,many,TRBD2,CSAMQTTGTSYTGELFF,TGCAGTGCCATGCAAACTACCGGGACTAGCTACACCGGGGAGCTGTTTTTT
TRBV4-2,TRBJ2-7,15,few,NA,CASSQESTYSYEQYF,TGTGCCAGCAGCCAAGAAAGCACTTACTCCTACGAGCAGTACTTC
TRBV12-3/TRBV12-4,TRBJ1-2,13,NA,TRBD1,CASGGQGHYGYTF,TGTGCCAGCGGGGGACAGGGACACTATGGCTACACCTTC
TRBV4-3,TRBJ2-1,16,many,NA,CASSRLGTLGSYEQFF,TGCGCCAGCAGCCGCCTCGGGACTCTCGGTTCATATGAGCAGTTCTTC
TRBV10-3,TRBJ2-1,16,many,TRBD2,CAISKRLAGESNEQFF,TGTGCCATCAGCAAACGACTAGCGGGAGAGAGCAATGAGCAGTTCTTC
TRBV3-1,TRBJ1-2,18,few,NA,CASSQMTATRFVSYGYTF,TGTGCCAGCAGCCAAATGACGGCGACACGGTTTGTTAGCTATGGCTACACCTTC
TRBV20-1,TRBJ2-7,14,NA,TRBD1,CSAKDRGRGYEQYF,TGCAGTGCTAAAGACAGGGGGCGAGGCTACGAGCAGTACTTC
TRBV6-1,TRBJ2-7,13,NA,TRBD1,CATRQGARYEQYF,TGTGCCACACGACAGGGGGCTCGCTACGAGCAGTACTTC
TRBV4-3,TRBJ2-5,16,many,TRBD1,CASSQDWTGLVETQYF,TGCGCCAGCAGCCAAGATTGGACAGGGCTTGTCGAGACCCAGTACTTC
TRBV18,TRBJ2-1,15,many,TRBD1,CASSPPNRGPNEQFF,TGTGCCAGCTCACCACCGAACAGGGGGCCCAATGAGCAGTTCTTC
TRBV12-3/TRBV12-4,TRBJ1-6,14,few,NA,CASSLRPGNSPLHF,TGTGCCAGCAGTTTAAGGCCCGGGAATTCACCCCTCCACTTT
TRBV3-1,TRBJ2-4,15,NA,TRBD2,CASSQERDYKNIQYF,TGTGCCAGCAGCCAAGAGAGGGACTACAAAAACATTCAGTACTTC
TRBV12-3/TRBV12-4,TRBJ2-1,15,few,NA,CASSLGRAELDEQFF,TGTGCCAGCAGTTTAGGTCGGGCAGAGTTGGATGAGCAGTTCTTC
TRBV11-2,TRBJ2-7,13,many,NA,CASSLGLAAGQYF,TGTGCCAGCAGCTTAGGTTTAGCCGCGGGGCAGTACTTC
TRBV29-1,TRBJ2-1,13,many,TRBD1,CSVRDRGDNEQFF,TGCAGCGTTAGGGACAGGGGGGACAATGAGCAGTTCTTC
TRBV4-1,TRBJ2-1,16,few,TRBD2,CASSSPGTSGSDEQFF,TGCGCCAGCAGCTCTCCCGGGACTAGCGGGAGTGATGAGCAGTTCTTC
TRBV7-6,TRBJ2-2,14,NA,NA,CASSLAEDTGELFF,TGTGCCAGCAGCTTAGCGGAGGACACCGGGGAGCTGTTTTTT
TRBV6-2/TRBV6-3,TRBJ2-7,15,NA,NA,CASSFDISRSYEQYF,TGTGCCAGCAGTTTCGACATCTCCCGCTCCTACGAGCAGTACTTC